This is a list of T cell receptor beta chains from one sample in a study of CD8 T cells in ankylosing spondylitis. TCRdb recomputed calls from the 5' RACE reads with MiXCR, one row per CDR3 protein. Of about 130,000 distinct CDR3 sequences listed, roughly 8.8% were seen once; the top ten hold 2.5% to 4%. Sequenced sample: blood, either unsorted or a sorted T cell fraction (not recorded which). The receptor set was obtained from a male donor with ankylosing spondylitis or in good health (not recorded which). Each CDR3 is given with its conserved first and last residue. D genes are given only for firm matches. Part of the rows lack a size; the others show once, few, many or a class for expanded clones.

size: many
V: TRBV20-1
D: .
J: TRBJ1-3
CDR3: CSASPGAAASGNTIYF
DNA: TGCAGTGCTAGTCCAGGGGCCGCCGCTTCTGGAAACACCATATATTTT

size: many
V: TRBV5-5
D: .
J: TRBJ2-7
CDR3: CASSLGGTVQGEQYF
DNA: TGTGCCAGCAGCTTGGGCGGGACAGTTCAGGGCGAGCAGTACTTC

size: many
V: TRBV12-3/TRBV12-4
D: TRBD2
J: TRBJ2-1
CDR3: CASSRGLVNGDEQFF
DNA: TGTGCCAGCAGTCGAGGACTAGTAAATGGCGATGAGCAGTTCTTC

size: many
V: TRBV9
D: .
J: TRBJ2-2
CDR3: CASSVVSGGGELFF
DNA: TGTGCCAGCAGCGTAGTCTCCGGGGGCGGGGAGCTGTTTTTT

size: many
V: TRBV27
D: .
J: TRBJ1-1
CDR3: CASSPSSHTEAFF
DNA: TGTGCCAGCAGTCCTAGCAGCCACACTGAAGCTTTCTTT

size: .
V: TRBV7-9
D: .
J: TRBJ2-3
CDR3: CASTRDQSTDTQYF
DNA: TGTGCCAGCACCCGGGACCAAAGCACAGATACGCAGTATTTT

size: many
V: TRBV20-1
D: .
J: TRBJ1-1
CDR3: CSSNRVGNTEAFF
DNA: TGCAGTTCTAACAGGGTGGGGAACACTGAAGCTTTCTTT

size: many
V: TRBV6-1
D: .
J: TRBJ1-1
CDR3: CASRKGQSAVMNTEAFF
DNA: TGTGCCAGCAGAAAAGGACAGTCGGCGGTTATGAACACTGAAGCTTTCTTT

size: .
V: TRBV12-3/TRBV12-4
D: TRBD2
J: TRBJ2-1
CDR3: CASSLGAGEAARPYNEQFF
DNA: TGTGCCAGCAGTTTAGGGGCGGGAGAGGCCGCTAGGCCCTACAATGAGCAGTTCTTC

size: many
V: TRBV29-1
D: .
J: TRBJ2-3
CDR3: CSVESWTGRPSTQYF
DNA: TGCAGCGTTGAGTCTTGGACTGGGCGCCCAAGTACGCAGTATTTT

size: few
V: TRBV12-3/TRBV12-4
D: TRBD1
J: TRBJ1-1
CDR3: CASTLRQGAPWTEAFF
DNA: TGTGCCAGCACCCTCAGACAGGGGGCTCCGTGGACTGAAGCTTTCTTT

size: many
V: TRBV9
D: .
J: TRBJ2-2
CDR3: CASSPQRSGELFF
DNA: TGTGCCAGCAGCCCCCAGCGTAGCGGGGAGCTGTTTTTT

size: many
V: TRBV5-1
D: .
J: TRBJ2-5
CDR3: CASSLNPIEETQYF
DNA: TGCGCCAGCAGCCTCAACCCCATAGAAGAGACCCAGTACTTC

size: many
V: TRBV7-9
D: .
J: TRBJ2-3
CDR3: CASSPGGGLSTDTQYF
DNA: TGTGCCAGCAGCCCCGGAGGTGGGCTTAGCACAGATACGCAGTATTTT

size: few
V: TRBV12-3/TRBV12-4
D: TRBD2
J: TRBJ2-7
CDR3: CASSSGTSATYEQYF
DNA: TGTGCCAGCAGTTCCGGGACTAGCGCTACCTACGAGCAGTACTTC

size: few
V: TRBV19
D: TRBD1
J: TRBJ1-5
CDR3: CASGQGNQPQHF
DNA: TGTGCCAGTGGACAGGGGAATCAGCCCCAGCATTTT

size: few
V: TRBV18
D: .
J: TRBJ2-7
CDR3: CASSQQASSYEQYF
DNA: TGTGCCAGCTCGCAACAGGCCAGCTCCTACGAGCAGTACTTC

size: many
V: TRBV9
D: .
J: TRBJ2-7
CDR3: CASSVTASSYEQYF
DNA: TGTGCCAGCAGCGTAACAGCTTCCTCCTACGAGCAGTACTTC

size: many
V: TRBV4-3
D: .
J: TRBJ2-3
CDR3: CASSQERRDSTDTQYF
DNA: TGCGCCAGCAGCCAAGAACGACGGGACAGCACAGATACGCAGTATTTT

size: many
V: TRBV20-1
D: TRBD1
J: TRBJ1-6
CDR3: CSARSTGGVGSPLHF
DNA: TGCAGTGCTAGATCGACAGGGGGCGTTGGGTCACCCCTCCACTTT

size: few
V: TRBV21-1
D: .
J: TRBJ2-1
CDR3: CASSTNLRTGALWGEQFF
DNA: TGTGCCAGCAGCACCAACTTGAGGACAGGGGCCTTGTGGGGTGAGCAGTTCTTC

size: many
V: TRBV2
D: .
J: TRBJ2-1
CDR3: CASKLDRLYNEQFF
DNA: TGTGCCAGCAAATTGGACAGATTATACAATGAGCAGTTCTTC

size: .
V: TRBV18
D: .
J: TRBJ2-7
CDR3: CASSPVKGVTSYEQYF
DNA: TGTGCCAGCTCACCGGTAAAGGGCGTAACCTCCTACGAGCAGTACTTC